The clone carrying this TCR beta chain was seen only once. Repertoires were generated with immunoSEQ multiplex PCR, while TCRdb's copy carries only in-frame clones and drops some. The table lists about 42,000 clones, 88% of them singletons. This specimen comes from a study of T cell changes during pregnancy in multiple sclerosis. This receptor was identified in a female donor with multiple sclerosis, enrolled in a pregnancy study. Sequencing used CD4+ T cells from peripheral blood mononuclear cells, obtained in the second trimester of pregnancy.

The CDR3 bases are TGTGCCAGCAGTGCGGGACTAGCGGGAGACAATGAGCAGTTCTTC. Translation gives CASSAGLAGDNEQFF. The chain combines TRBV6-1 with TRBJ2-1, with 14 positions matching TRBD2. Germline V lookup: CDR1 MNHNS, CDR2 SASEGT. The CDR3 loop spans 15 amino acids. V dropped 4 bases and J dropped 5; count of bases not matched to a gene: 1.